Described below is a single TCR beta chain sequence and its context. This specimen comes from a study of chemoradiotherapy in HPV16-positive cancers. TCRdb's copy holds only in-frame clones and misses some; the assay was immunoSEQ multiplex PCR. This table has some 1,300 clones, around 80% appearing once. Germline lookup yields CDR1 MDHEN and CDR2 SYDVKM. The CDR3 extends over 13 amino acids. The V gene lost 7 bases and the J gene lost 3 bases, with 13 bases spanning the gap. This clonotype originated in a human donor with HPV-associated anogenital cancer. The starting material was tumor tissue, obtained from a patient who underwent chemoradiotherapy. V is TRBV28 and J is TRBJ2-7, with D tentatively TRBD2 (5 bases). The CDR3 sequence: CASNPGRGYEQYF. The CDR3 region has the DNA TGTGCCAGCAACCCCGGACGGGGCTACGAGCAGTACTTC.